The 21 T cell receptor beta chains listed next were all sequenced from one sample in a study of blood T cell repertoires in COVID-19 (TCRdb year 2020). To prepare the library, the immunoSEQ multiplex PCR assay was applied. As stored in TCRdb, this immuneACCESS dataset retains in-frame rearrangements with V and J assigned. A fraction of the clones does not appear; measured against another copy, unresolved V genes explain less than half of the discrepancy, and the remainder lacks a known reason. The sample records 400,000 or so clones, about 87% of which are singletons. Of the sample, more than 0.7% falls within the top ten clones. Sequencing used peripheral blood. Receptors originate from a man aged 18 to 35 with COVID-19, enrolled during active disease.

This chain links TRBV9 with TRBJ1-6; D gene uncertain. Trimming removed 4 bases from V and 7 bases from J, with 18 bases in between. The CDR3 has 16 residues. Germline CDR1 and CDR2: SGDLS and YYNGEE. For the CDR3, the DNA is TGTGCCAGCAGCTTCCTTGACTCGGCGGGAAATTCACCCCTCCACTTT. Translation: CASSFLDSAGNSPLHF.

This clone came up once. The DNA is omitted, as the CDR3 cannot be located on it reliably, and the CDR3 follows TCRdb's listing. The chain is built from TRBV7-9 and TRBJ2-5; the table's D call, TRBD2, has no DNA check behind it. Counting both end residues, the CDR3 totals 16 amino acids. Germline CDR1 and CDR2: SEHNR and FQNEAQ (reference sequence). The CDR3 reads CASSPSVREGKETQYF.

The chain is built from TRBV6-5 and TRBJ1-4; a weak D match, TRBD1 (6 bases). Germline CDR1 and CDR2: MNHEY and SVGAGI. This CDR3 has 15 residues. Trimming pared 0 bases from V and 7 bases from J, leaving 12 bases between. The CDR3 reads CASSYSAGAGEKLFF. The CDR3, as DNA: TGTGCCAGCAGTTACTCGGCAGGGGCGGGTGAAAAACTGTTTTTT.

V gene TRBV19 combines with J gene TRBJ1-2; no reliable D call. The germline CDR1 and CDR2 sequences are LNHDA and SQIVND (reference sequence). The CDR3 length is 14 residues. V lost 5 bases and J lost 4, with 14 bases in between. CDR3 loop: CASSPGGGTYGYTF. CDR3 bases: TGTGCCAGTAGTCCCGGTGGCGGAACCTATGGCTACACCTTC.

The chain carries TRBV3-1 (or the pseudogene TRBV3-2) and TRBJ1-2; 9 bases fit TRBD1. Germline loops: CDR1 LGHDT, CDR2 YNNKEL (reference sequence). Trimming removed 5 bases from V and 6 bases from J; junction bases left unmatched: 4. This CDR3 has 13 amino acids. The CDR3 here is CASSTRTGDGYTF. In DNA, the CDR3 is TGTGCCAGCAGCACCCGGACAGGGGATGGCTACACCTTC.

The rearrangement uses TRBV5-8 and TRBJ2-2; 11 bases fit TRBD2. This CDR3 contains 18 residues. Germline CDR1 and CDR2: SGHTS and YDEGEE. V lost 5 bases and J lost 6; bases outside the gene matches: 15. CDR3 loop: CASRRAGTSGGGAGELFF. CDR3 nucleotide sequence: TGTGCCAGCAGGAGGGCCGGGACTAGCGGTGGAGGGGCCGGGGAGCTGTTTTTT. Using reference TRBV5-8 and TRBJ2-2 for the parts outside the CDR3, the full variable domain is EAGVTQSPTHLIKTRGQQATLRCSPISGHTSVYWYQQALGLGLQFLLWYDEGEERNRGNFPPRFSGRQFPNYSSELNVNALELEDSALYLCASRRAGTSGGGAGELFFGEGSRLTVL.

The chain is built from TRBV30 and TRBJ2-7; 14 bases line up with TRBD2. In germline, CDR1 is GTSNPN, CDR2 SVGIG (reference sequence). The CDR3 loop spans 14 amino acids. With V trimmed by 3 bases and J by 6 bases, 4 bases remained unmatched. The CDR3 DNA reads TGTGCCTGGAGGACTAGCGGGAGGGCACGCGAGCAGTACTTC. Its protein is CAWRTSGRAREQYF.

The V gene is TRBV5-4, the J gene TRBJ1-2; 8 bases fit TRBD1. CDR1 and CDR2 (germline): SGHNT, YYREEE (reference sequence). The CDR3 consists of 13 residues. Unmatched junction bases numbered 6, after V lost 2 bases and J lost 9 bases. This chain's CDR3 is CASSLGDRGSYTF. For the CDR3, the DNA is TGTGCCAGCAGCTTAGGAGACAGGGGTAGCTACACCTTC.

The rearrangement joins TRBV5-1 to TRBJ2-2, with D hard to call. Germline V gene lookup returns CDR1 SGHRS and CDR2 YFSETQ. V dropped 1 base and J dropped 5 bases, with 6 bases sitting between them. The CDR3 has 13 amino acids. CDR3 sequence (DNA): TGCGCCAGCAGCTTGTCCGGGACCGGGGAGCTGTTTTTT. This gives the protein CASSLSGTGELFF.

V usage is TRBV11-2 and J usage is TRBJ2-7; D uncertain. The CDR3 runs 14 residues. Looked up from germline, CDR1 is SGHAT and CDR2 is FQNNGV. V lost 5 bases to trimming and J lost 2 bases, with 13 bases between them. The CDR3 region has the DNA TGTGCCAGCAGCCATCCGGGTCAGCCCTACGAGCAGTACTTC. Its translation: CASSHPGQPYEQYF.

About this clone: The sample contains more than one DNA sequence encoding this CDR3. The chain employs TRBV29-1 and TRBJ2-2; weak D call: TRBD1 (6 bases). Germline V gives CDR1 SQVTM, CDR2 ANQGSEA. Deletions cut 5 bases from V and 6 bases from J, with 10 bases between. The CDR3 loop spans 12 amino acids. The CDR3 loop is CSVFSGAGELFF. CDR3 DNA sequence: TGCAGCGTTTTTTCAGGGGCCGGGGAGCTGTTTTTT.

The chain combines TRBV5-1 with TRBJ2-1; 11 bases align to TRBD2. From germline, CDR1 is SGHRS and CDR2 YFSETQ. Trimming cost V 4 bases and J 6 bases; bases outside gene matches: 6. The CDR3 extends over 15 amino acids. CDR3 bases: TGCGCCAGCAGCCCTACTAGCGGGGGCCTCAATGAGCAGTTCTTC. Encoded protein: CASSPTSGGLNEQFF.

The chain employs TRBV7-2 and TRBJ1-2, with 7 bases matching TRBD1. Trimming cost V 5 bases and J 4 bases; bases outside gene matches: 7. The germline V gene has CDR1 SGHTA and CDR2 FQGNSA. The CDR3 runs to 14 residues. CDR3 DNA: TGTGCCAGCAGCCTCCTCCAGGGGGGCTATGGCTACACCTTC. It codes for CASSLLQGGYGYTF.

V and J are TRBV11-2 and TRBJ2-2; 8 bases line up with TRBD2. After removal of 0 bases from V and 0 bases from J, the junction contained 0 bases not matched to a gene. Germline CDR1 is SGHAT and CDR2 is FQNNGV. This CDR3 comprises 16 residues. Here the CDR3 DNA reads TGTGCCAGCAGCTTAGAAGCGGGGGCGAACACCGGGGAGCTGTTTTTT. The encoded protein is CASSLEAGANTGELFF.

Written as DNA, the CDR3 is TGTGCCAGCAGTTTAACTAGTACCTCTGAGCAGTTCTTC. It codes for CASSLTSTSEQFF. J is TRBJ2-1 and V is TRBV12-3 or TRBV12-4; possible D gene TRBD2, 5 bases. V dropped 2 bases and J dropped 9 bases, with 11 bases sitting between them. This CDR3 is 13 amino acids long.

The chain has TRBV6-5 and TRBJ1-3; weak D call: TRBD1 (5 bases). V was pared by 0 bases and J by 2 bases, with 11 bases between. From germline, CDR1 is MNHEY and CDR2 SVGAGI. The CDR3 extends over 16 amino acids. CDR3 loop: CASSYSMGGAGNTIYF. DNA of the CDR3: TGTGCCAGCAGTTACTCGATGGGGGGGGCTGGAAACACCATATATTTT.

The chain employs TRBV19 and TRBJ2-3; D possibly corresponds to TRBD1 (6 bases). The germline gives CDR1 LNHDA, CDR2 SQIVND (reference sequence). V lost 2 bases and J lost 0, with 9 bases in between. The CDR3 totals 15 residues. The CDR3 sequence is CASSILGASTDTQYF. The CDR3, as DNA: TGTGCCAGTAGTATACTGGGGGCCAGCACAGATACGCAGTATTTT.

The chain is built from TRBV6-1 and TRBJ1-4, with a weak D call TRBD1 (6 bases). The germline V and J ends were trimmed by 4 bases and 4 bases, with 16 bases remaining between them. The CDR3 totals 16 residues. Germline CDR1 is MNHNS and CDR2 is SASEGT. The CDR3 reads CASSGTHGQSNEKLFF. CDR3 bases: TGTGCCAGCAGTGGAACGCACGGACAGAGTAATGAAAAACTGTTTTTT.

This chain connects TRBV6-5 to TRBJ2-2, with 7 bases matching TRBD2. CDR3 size: 15 residues. Per the germline V gene, CDR1 is MNHEY and CDR2 is SVGAGI. V lost 8 bases, J lost 4 bases, and 10 bases stayed unmatched. CDR3 amino acids: CASYVGGGVTGELFF. CDR3 coding DNA: TGTGCCAGCTACGTAGGTGGGGGGGTCACCGGGGAGCTGTTTTTT.

The chain has TRBV11-2 and TRBJ2-5; D gene unclear. The CDR3 spans 12 residues. Germline CDR1 SGHAT, CDR2 FQNNGV. V gave up 3 bases and J gave up 5 bases, with 7 bases separating them. In nucleotides, the CDR3 is TGTGCCAGCAGCTTTTTTAGTGAGACCCAGTACTTC. It yields the protein CASSFFSETQYF.

This chain joins TRBV9 and TRBJ2-5; 8 positions match TRBD2. The CDR3 has 15 amino acids. V lost 4 bases, J lost 4 bases, and 9 bases stayed unmatched. The germline V gene encodes CDR1 SGDLS and CDR2 YYNGEE. DNA for the CDR3: TGTGCCAGCAGCCCTCCCGGGACTAGTATAGAGACCCAGTACTTC. The encoded protein is CASSPPGTSIETQYF.